This T cell receptor (beta chain) was sequenced during a study of blood T cell repertoires in COVID-19. Study background: Material from acute and convalescent COVID-19 was sourced from the United States, Italy and Spain. Sources were T cells, B-cell-depleted T cells, or PBMCs; the material itself was cDNA or gDNA.

In the original workflow: Amplified reference gene primers provided the basis for estimating nucleated cell counts. Generated by immunoSEQ multiplex PCR, the TCRdb table keeps only in-frame clones and is missing some. V, J and clone size derive from that table, while D and trimming were established from the DNA sequence. The sample lists about 300,000 clones; 86% were seen once. V lost 4 bases to trimming and J lost 6 bases, with 16 bases between them. The CDR3 runs 14 residues. Germline CDR1 MNHEY, CDR2 SMNVEV (reference sequence). The chain has TRBV27 and TRBJ2-7, with D tentatively TRBD2 (6 bases). The TCR comes from a woman in her fifties or sixties with acute or convalescent COVID-19. Sequencing used peripheral blood. The DNA of the CDR3 is TGTGCCAGCAGTTGGTTCGGGGGAAGTGGCGAGCAGTACTTC. It codes for CASSWFGGSGEQYF.